The rows below give T cell receptor beta chains drawn from one sample of a study of identifying expanded T cells in peripheral blood. Sequenced by immunoSEQ multiplex PCR; TCRdb stores in-frame clones only, minus some. This sample has more than 85,000 clones; about 87% occur once, and the top ten carry more than 6.5%. Specimen: blood. These receptors all stem from a person aged 18 to 75 in good health. The conserved cysteine and the conserved F or W are not part of the CDR3 here. The order of the fields is V gene, J gene, CDR3 protein.

>TRBV6-6|TRBJ1-3
ASSRAGVTSGNTIY
>TRBV2|TRBJ1-2
ASSEVGRNGGYT
>TRBV6-5|TRBJ2-2
ASSQYGTGELF
>TRBV18|TRBJ2-4
ASSPTPEGNIQY
>TRBV7-3|TRBJ2-2
ASQRGPNTGELF
>TRBV28|TRBJ1-4
ASSPGQGYEKLF
>TRBV2|TRBJ1-5
ASSEAPWQGDQPQH
>TRBV6-1|TRBJ1-4
ASSPRPVPNEKLF
>TRBV5-1|TRBJ2-1
ASSLGTSGDEQF
>TRBV7-9|TRBJ2-7
ASSSWTSGSYEQY
>TRBV7-2|TRBJ1-1
ASSLTQGVDTEAF
>TRBV27|TRBJ2-7
ASSSSGTGSEQY